A selection of T cell receptor beta chains follows, all from one sample in a study of beta chain features in type 1 diabetes. TCRdb keeps only in-frame clones here, not all; method: immunoSEQ multiplex PCR. The sample holds fewer than 550,000 clones, roughly 11% seen once. Sequencing was carried out using naive CD4+ T cells from blood. Source of these receptors: a woman younger than 30 in good health. The CDR3 runs from the conserved cysteine through the conserved F or W.

j_call	v_call	cdr3_aa
TRBJ2-7	TRBV7-9	CASSGATYEQYF
TRBJ2-1	TRBV14	CASSHRTGGEQFF
TRBJ1-6	TRBV15	CATGGALNSPLHF
TRBJ1-2	TRBV28	CASSGTTGVGYYGYTF
TRBJ1-2	TRBV2	CASRGSGSGYTF
TRBJ1-4	TRBV4-3	CASSRAPGGLPTNEKLFF
TRBJ2-1	TRBV10-3	CASSSDRSSYNEQFF
TRBJ2-1	TRBV9	CASSARTSGYNEQFF
TRBJ2-5	TRBV25-1	CASSQGRYGLAGPETQYF
TRBJ2-3	TRBV2	CAITGWGTDTQYF
TRBJ1-1	TRBV14	CASSQGLPSTEAFF
TRBJ2-2	TRBV7-2	CASSLRLAGVGDGELFF
TRBJ2-5	TRBV7-6	CASRLTTGEETQYF
TRBJ2-7	TRBV27	CASKSPGAGHYEQYF
TRBJ2-5	TRBV6-5	CASSYLNSGETQYF
TRBJ1-1	TRBV27	CASTMSRRQGNTEAFF
TRBJ2-7	TRBV18	CASSPPGTGNYEQYF
TRBJ1-3	TRBV2	CASSDPGNTIYF
TRBJ1-2	TRBV27	CASSSGTAGPFYGYTF
TRBJ2-1	TRBV4-3	CASSQEGHIADSSYNEQFF
TRBJ2-5	TRBV5-6	CASSLRSPLGTQYF
TRBJ2-7	TRBV30	CAWSVGQGGYEQYF
TRBJ2-5	TRBV18	CASSRRTGEWETQYF
TRBJ1-2	TRBV25-1	CASSEHEPSGYTF
TRBJ2-1	TRBV13	CASSRLGNEQFF
TRBJ2-1	TRBV2	CASSVRDRGGNEQFF
TRBJ2-1	TRBV19	CASKGVHEQFF
TRBJ2-3	TRBV7-9	CASSPPTDTQYF
TRBJ1-5	TRBV7-9	CASSPDRNQPQHF
TRBJ1-2	TRBV2	CASSDTEYSYGYTF
TRBJ2-5	TRBV29-1	CSVARGLGETQYF
TRBJ1-5	TRBV4-3	CASSQDTGGRQPQHF
TRBJ2-7	TRBV14	CASSRSAGGLYEQYF
TRBJ2-5	TRBV5-1	CASSLRGASNQETQYF
TRBJ2-1	TRBV25-1	CASSEYTGLAGSEQFF
TRBJ1-1	TRBV4-3	CASSQVLMVGAFF
TRBJ2-5	TRBV4-2	CASSHGTRSETQYF
TRBJ2-1	TRBV10-3	CAIASWGGEYNEQFF
TRBJ2-7	TRBV30	CAWSVPSGSPGGYEQYF
TRBJ2-7	TRBV9	CASSAGTGSFYEQYF
TRBJ2-2	TRBV7-2	CASSPGPNTGELFF
TRBJ2-3	TRBV7-8	CASSSLVSDTQYF
TRBJ1-4	TRBV2	CASKDRDEKLFF